This T cell receptor beta chain was identified in a study of CD8+ T cells in alopecia areata. Study-wide context: Among treated patients, oral tofacitinib was administered at 5 to 10 mg twice daily.

A remark on this clone: The antigen remains undetermined.

Extracted from the samples, RNA was reverse transcribed into cDNA to serve as the sequencing template. Measured with immunoSEQ multiplex PCR; TCRdb has only the in-frame clones, and not every one. The table shows under 250,000 clones, with approximately 57% occurring only once. Treatment given: oral pan-JAK inhibitor, 5-10 mg twice daily. The germline V gene has CDR1 MNHEY and CDR2 SVGAGI. This CDR3 region has 12 residues. Trimming at V came to 7 bases and at J to 6 bases, leaving 3 bases not matched to a gene. Study results and caveats: Unlike in mice, where it was clearer, TCR sharing across patients was less clear, possibly HLA-related. Scalp clonality and expanded CD8+ clones among the top 100 were significantly decreased by tofacitinib.

This sequence originates from a human donor with alopecia areata. This chain joins TRBV6-5 and TRBJ1-2; 9 positions match TRBD1. Sequencing used CD4+ T cells sorted from blood, obtained at week 4, from a patient treated with tofacitinib. This chain's CDR3 is CASKGQGHGYTF. CDR3 nucleotides: TGTGCCAGCAAGGGACAGGGACATGGCTACACCTTC.